This is a list of T cell receptor beta chains from one sample in a study of T cell clonotyping in hematopoietic cell transplantation. TCRdb's copy holds only in-frame clones and misses some; the assay was immunoSEQ multiplex PCR. The profile shows more than 10,000 clones, approximately 80% of them singletons. Specimen: PBMCs, collected 100 days after allogeneic stem cell transplant. These receptors all come from a female patient aged 40-50 years who had an allogeneic stem cell transplant from a related donor, so T cells may come from the graft donor. Some clones in this sample may be carry-over from other donors' samples. CDR3s include the opening cysteine and the closing phenylalanine or tryptophan. The order of the fields is J gene, D gene, V gene, clone size, CDR3 protein, CDR3 DNA. A D gene is named only where the DNA matches it firmly. Clone size is not always given. Where it is, it says once, few, many or a class for expanded clones.

>TRBJ1-2|-|TRBV28|-
CASSFSLLGPGGYTF
TGTGCCAGCAGTTTCTCCCTCTTGGGCCCGGGTGGCTACACCTTC
>TRBJ1-1|-|TRBV30|-
CAWTPFRADTEAFF
TGTGCCTGGACCCCCTTCCGGGCGGACACTGAAGCTTTCTTT
>TRBJ1-2|-|TRBV10-2|-
CASSESETARYGYTF
TGCGCCAGCAGTGAGTCCGAGACAGCTCGTTATGGCTACACCTTC
>TRBJ2-5|-|TRBV7-9|-
CASSLVTEETQYF
TGTGCCAGCAGCTTAGTGACAGAAGAGACCCAGTACTTC
>TRBJ2-2|-|TRBV9|few
CASSVGSEPGELFF
TGTGCCAGCAGCGTAGGAAGTGAGCCCGGGGAGCTGTTTTTT
>TRBJ1-4|TRBD1|TRBV4-1|-
CASSQSGQGREKLFF
TGCGCCAGCAGCCAATCCGGACAGGGCAGGGAAAAACTGTTTTTT
>TRBJ2-1|TRBD2|TRBV29-1|-
CSVGGGSGRPEQFF
TGCAGCGTTGGGGGGGGAAGCGGGAGGCCTGAGCAGTTCTTC
>TRBJ2-5|-|TRBV6-1|-
CASNRGQETQYF
TGTGCCAGCAATAGGGGCCAAGAGACCCAGTACTTC
>TRBJ1-4|-|TRBV4-3|-
CASSQDGTTNEKLFF
TGCGCCAGCAGCCAAGATGGGACAACTAATGAAAAACTGTTTTTT
>TRBJ2-3|TRBD2|TRBV5-1|-
CASSLGTSGDLTDTQYF
TGCGCCAGCAGCTTAGGGACTAGCGGGGACCTCACAGATACGCAGTATTTT
>TRBJ1-2|-|TRBV6-5|-
CASSLDGLRDGYTF
TGTGCCAGCAGTTTGGACGGCTTAAGGGATGGCTACACCTTC
>TRBJ2-6|-|TRBV11-2|-
CASSFGPAGANVLTF
TGTGCCAGCAGCTTCGGGCCGGCTGGGGCCAACGTCCTGACTTTC
>TRBJ2-2|-|TRBV7-8|-
CASSLESGDYGGELFF
TGTGCCAGCAGCTTAGAATCTGGGGATTACGGCGGGGAGCTGTTTTTT
>TRBJ2-2|-|TRBV14|-
CASSQTVSGELFF
TGTGCCAGCAGCCAAACGGTATCCGGGGAGCTGTTTTTT
>TRBJ2-7|-|TRBV7-2|-
CASSLVLSSPLYEQYF
TGTGCCAGCAGCCTCGTCCTCAGTAGTCCCCTCTACGAGCAGTACTTC
>TRBJ2-3|TRBD1|TRBV29-1|-
CSVELRGLDTQYF
TGCAGCGTTGAGTTGAGGGGGCTAGATACGCAGTATTTT
>TRBJ2-7|-|TRBV7-7|-
CASSLDRTGEQYF
TGTGCCAGCAGCTTGGACAGAACTGGGGAGCAGTACTTC
>TRBJ1-4|-|TRBV2|-
CASRKFGLRDEKLFF
TGTGCCAGCAGAAAGTTCGGGCTCAGGGATGAAAAACTGTTTTTT
>TRBJ2-7|-|TRBV29-1|-
CGVGIAYEQYF
TGCGGGGTGGGTATTGCCTACGAGCAGTACTTC
>TRBJ2-7|-|TRBV5-1|-
CASSLTGSLREQYF
TGCGCCAGCAGCTTGACAGGGTCCCTTAGAGAGCAGTACTTC
>TRBJ2-2|-|TRBV6-6|-
CASSFTQTGELFF
TGTGCCAGCAGTTTCACCCAAACCGGGGAGCTGTTTTTT
>TRBJ2-2|-|TRBV6-6|-
CASSYAFSGLTGELFF
TGTGCCAGCAGTTACGCATTTAGCGGATTGACCGGGGAGCTGTTTTTT
>TRBJ1-1|-|TRBV19|-
CASSMGGGNEAFF
TGTGCCAGTAGTATGGGAGGCGGCAATGAAGCTTTCTTT
>TRBJ1-1|-|TRBV30|-
CAWSVTDRIRTEAFF
TGTGCCTGGAGTGTAACGGATAGAATTCGGACTGAAGCTTTCTTT
>TRBJ2-7|-|TRBV19|-
CATKKTGRDSYEQYF
TGTGCCACCAAAAAAACGGGAAGGGACTCCTACGAGCAGTACTTC
>TRBJ2-1|-|TRBV5-6|-
CASSPSGVSYNEQFF
TGTGCCAGCAGCCCGAGCGGCGTGTCTTACAATGAGCAGTTCTTC
>TRBJ2-3|-|TRBV5-1|-
CASSGRGGRERADTQYF
TGCGCCAGCAGCGGGAGGGGGGGACGGGAGAGAGCAGATACGCAGTATTTT
>TRBJ2-2|TRBD1|TRBV4-3|-
CASSQDPGGPNTGELFF
TGCGCCAGCAGCCAAGATCCAGGGGGTCCGAACACCGGGGAGCTGTTTTTT
>TRBJ2-5|-|TRBV2|-
CASSEWEQDQETQYF
TGTGCCAGCAGTGAATGGGAACAGGACCAAGAGACCCAGTACTTC
>TRBJ2-5|-|TRBV7-9|few
CASMAQETQYF
TGTGCCAGCATGGCCCAAGAGACCCAGTACTTC
>TRBJ2-2|TRBD1|TRBV25-1|-
CASSDAGQGLTGELFF
TGTGCCAGCAGTGATGCGGGACAGGGTTTAACCGGGGAGCTGTTTTTT